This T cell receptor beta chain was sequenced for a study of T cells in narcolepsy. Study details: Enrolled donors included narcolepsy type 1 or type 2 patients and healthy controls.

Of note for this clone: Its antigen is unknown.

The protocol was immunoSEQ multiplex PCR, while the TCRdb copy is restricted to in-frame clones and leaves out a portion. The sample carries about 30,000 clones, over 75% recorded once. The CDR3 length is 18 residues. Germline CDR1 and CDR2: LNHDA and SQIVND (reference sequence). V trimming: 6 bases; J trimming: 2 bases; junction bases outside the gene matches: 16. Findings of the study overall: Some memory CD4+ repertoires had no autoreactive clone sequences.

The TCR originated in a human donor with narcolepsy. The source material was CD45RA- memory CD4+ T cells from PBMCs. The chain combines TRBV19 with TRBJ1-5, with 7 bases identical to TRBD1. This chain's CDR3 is CASRGSGQKRGGNQPQHF. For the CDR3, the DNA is TGTGCCAGTAGGGGGTCGGGACAGAAAAGAGGGGGCAATCAGCCCCAGCATTTT.